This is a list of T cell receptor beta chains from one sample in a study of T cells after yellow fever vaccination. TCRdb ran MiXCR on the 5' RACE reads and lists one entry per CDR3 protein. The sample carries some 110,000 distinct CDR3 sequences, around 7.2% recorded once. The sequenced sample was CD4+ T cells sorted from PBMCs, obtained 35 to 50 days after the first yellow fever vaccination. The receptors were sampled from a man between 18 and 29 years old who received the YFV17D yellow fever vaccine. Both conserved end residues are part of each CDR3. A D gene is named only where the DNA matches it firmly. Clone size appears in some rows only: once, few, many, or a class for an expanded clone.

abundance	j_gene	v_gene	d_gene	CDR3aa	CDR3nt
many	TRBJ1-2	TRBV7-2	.	CASSPPGRANYGYTF	TGTGCCAGCTCCCCCCCGGGCAGAGCTAACTATGGCTACACCTTC
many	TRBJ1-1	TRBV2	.	CASTPQNTEAFF	TGTGCCAGCACACCTCAGAACACTGAAGCTTTCTTT
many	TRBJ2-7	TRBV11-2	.	CASILTMGTLDYEQYF	TGTGCCAGCATCCTTACGATGGGGACACTTGACTACGAGCAGTACTTC
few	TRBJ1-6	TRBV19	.	CATAWRPYNSPLHF	TGTGCCACCGCGTGGCGCCCATATAATTCACCCCTCCACTTT
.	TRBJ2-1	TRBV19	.	CASSIAFQRYNEQFF	TGTGCCAGTAGTATTGCATTCCAGCGATACAATGAGCAGTTCTTC
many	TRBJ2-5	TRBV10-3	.	CAVGSSDQETQYF	TGTGCCGTGGGTTCTAGCGACCAAGAGACCCAGTACTTC
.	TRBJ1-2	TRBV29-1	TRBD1	CSVGDLDRGTNYGYTF	TGCAGCGTGGGAGATCTGGACAGGGGGACCAACTATGGCTACACCTTC
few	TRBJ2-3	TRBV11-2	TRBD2	CASSLKIAGGADTQYF	TGTGCCAGCAGCTTAAAGATAGCGGGGGGCGCAGATACGCAGTATTTT
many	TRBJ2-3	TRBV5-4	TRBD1	CASSSRTGWGTDTQYF	TGTGCCAGCAGCTCTCGGACAGGGTGGGGCACAGATACGCAGTATTTT
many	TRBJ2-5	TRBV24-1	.	CATSDLRDNQETQYF	TGTGCCACCAGTGATTTGAGGGACAACCAAGAGACCCAGTACTTC
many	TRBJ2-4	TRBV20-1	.	CSASVWGSGKNIQYF	TGCAGTGCTAGCGTCTGGGGCTCGGGCAAAAACATTCAGTACTTC
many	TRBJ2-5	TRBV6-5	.	CASSYSIAGGRPSTQYF	TGTGCCAGCAGTTACTCGATTGCCGGGGGGCGTCCCTCGACCCAGTACTTC
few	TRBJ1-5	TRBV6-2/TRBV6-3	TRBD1	CASTDTGEGVNQPQHF	TGTGCCAGCACCGATACAGGGGAAGGGGTCAATCAGCCCCAGCATTTT
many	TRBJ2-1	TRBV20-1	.	CSARAGERGGQFF	TGCAGTGCTAGGGCTGGTGAGAGGGGAGGGCAGTTCTTC
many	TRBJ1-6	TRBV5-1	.	CASSLDGGNSPLHF	TGCGCCAGCAGCTTGGACGGAGGGAATTCACCCCTCCACTTT
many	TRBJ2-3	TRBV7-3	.	CASSLQRSTDTQYF	TGTGCCAGCAGCTTACAGCGGAGCACAGATACGCAGTATTTT
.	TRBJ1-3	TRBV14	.	CASSLRLSGNTIYF	TGTGCCAGCAGCCTCCGTCTCTCTGGAAACACCATATATTTT
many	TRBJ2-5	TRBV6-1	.	CASSDPGQGRQETQYF	TGTGCCAGCAGTGATCCGGGGCAGGGGAGGCAAGAGACCCAGTACTTC
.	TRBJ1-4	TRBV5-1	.	CASSGGPTGRDEKLFF	TGCGCCAGCAGCGGGGGACCAACAGGTAGAGATGAAAAACTGTTTTTT
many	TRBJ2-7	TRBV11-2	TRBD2	CASSWVLTSGGGPGEQYF	TGTGCCAGCAGCTGGGTATTGACTAGCGGGGGGGGCCCGGGCGAGCAGTACTTC
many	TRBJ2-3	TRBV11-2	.	CASRRLFSGDTQYF	TGTGCCAGCAGACGTCTCTTTTCCGGAGATACGCAGTATTTT
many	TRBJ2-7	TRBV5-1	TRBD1	CASVLDRGSYEQYF	TGCGCCAGCGTTCTAGACAGGGGCTCCTACGAGCAGTACTTC
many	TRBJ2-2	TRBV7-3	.	CASSVGQGSTGELFF	TGTGCCAGCAGCGTGGGTCAGGGAAGCACCGGGGAGCTGTTTTTT
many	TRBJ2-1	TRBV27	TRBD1	CASRLPGQGNNEQFF	TGTGCCAGCAGGCTACCGGGACAGGGGAATAATGAGCAGTTCTTC
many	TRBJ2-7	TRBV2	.	CASSDRGGPSYEQYF	TGTGCCAGCAGTGATAGGGGGGGCCCCTCCTACGAGCAGTACTTC
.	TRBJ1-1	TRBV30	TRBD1	CAWNIGTANTEAFF	TGTGCCTGGAATATTGGGACAGCGAACACTGAAGCTTTCTTT
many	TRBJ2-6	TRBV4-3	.	CASSLLKQTGANVLTF	TGCGCCAGCAGTCTGCTCAAGCAAACTGGGGCCAACGTCCTGACTTTC
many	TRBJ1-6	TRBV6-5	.	CASSYLAWTGNSPLHF	TGTGCCAGCAGTTATCTAGCCTGGACGGGGAATTCACCCCTCCACTTT
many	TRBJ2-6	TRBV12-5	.	CASGWAWSRGISQPGANVLTF	TGTGCTAGTGGTTGGGCCTGGAGCAGGGGTATTAGTCAACCTGGGGCCAACGTCCTGACTTTC
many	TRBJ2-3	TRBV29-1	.	CSARGVVTDTQYF	TGCAGCGCTCGTGGGGTAGTCACAGATACGCAGTATTTT
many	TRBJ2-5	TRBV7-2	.	CASSFTSLAQETQYF	TGTGCCAGCAGCTTTACTAGTTTGGCGCAAGAGACCCAGTACTTC